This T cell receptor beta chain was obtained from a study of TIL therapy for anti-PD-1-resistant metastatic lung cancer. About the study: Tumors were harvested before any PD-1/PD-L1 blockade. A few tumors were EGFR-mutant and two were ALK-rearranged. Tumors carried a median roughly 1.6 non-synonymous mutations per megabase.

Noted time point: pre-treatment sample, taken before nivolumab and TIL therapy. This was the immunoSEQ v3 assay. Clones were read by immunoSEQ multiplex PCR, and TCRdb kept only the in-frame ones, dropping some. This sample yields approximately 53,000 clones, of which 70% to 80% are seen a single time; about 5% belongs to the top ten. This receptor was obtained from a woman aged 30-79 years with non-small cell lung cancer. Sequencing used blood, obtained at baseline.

The CDR3 DNA sequence: TGTGCCAGCAGCTTAAGAGGGAAGGACACCGGGGAGCTGTTTTTT. It encodes CASSLRGKDTGELFF. The chain joins TRBV5-5 to TRBJ2-2; possibly TRBD2 for D (5 bases). This CDR3 comprises 15 residues. Germline CDR1 is SGHKS and CDR2 is YYEKEE (reference sequence). Trimming stripped 2 bases from V and 3 bases from J, with 11 bases between.